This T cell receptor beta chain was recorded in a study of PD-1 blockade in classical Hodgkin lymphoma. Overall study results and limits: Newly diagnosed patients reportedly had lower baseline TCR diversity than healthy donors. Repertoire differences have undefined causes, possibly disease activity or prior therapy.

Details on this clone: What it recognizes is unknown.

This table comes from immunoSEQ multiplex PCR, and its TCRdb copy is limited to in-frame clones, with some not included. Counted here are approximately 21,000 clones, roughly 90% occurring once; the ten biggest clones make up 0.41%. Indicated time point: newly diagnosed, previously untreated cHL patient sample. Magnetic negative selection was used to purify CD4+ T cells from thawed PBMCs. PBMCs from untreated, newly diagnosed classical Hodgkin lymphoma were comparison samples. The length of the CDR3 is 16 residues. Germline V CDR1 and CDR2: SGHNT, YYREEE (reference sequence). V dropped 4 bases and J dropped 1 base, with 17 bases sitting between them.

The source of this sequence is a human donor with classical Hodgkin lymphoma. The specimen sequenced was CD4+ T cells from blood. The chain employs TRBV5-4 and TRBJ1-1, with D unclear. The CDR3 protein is CASSLSRWTENTEAFF. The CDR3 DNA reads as TGTGCCAGCAGCCTCAGTCGGTGGACTGAGAACACTGAAGCTTTCTTT.